The rows below give T cell receptor beta chains drawn from one sample of a study of CD8+ T cells in alopecia areata. Sequenced by immunoSEQ multiplex PCR; TCRdb stores in-frame clones only, minus some. The table records about 180,000 clones, around 49% of them present only once. Sequencing was performed on CD8+ T cells sorted from blood, taken around week 52, from a patient treated with tofacitinib. These receptors all stem from a human donor with alopecia areata. CDR3s include the opening cysteine and the closing phenylalanine or tryptophan. D genes are given only for firm matches. For some rows the clone size is stated as once, few or many, or as a class when expanded; others skip it.

D gene,J gene,V gene,clone size,CDR3 protein,CDR3 DNA
-,TRBJ1-5,TRBV5-6,-,CARSWGAGGGNQPQHF,TGTGCCCGCAGCTGGGGGGCGGGGGGAGGCAATCAGCCCCAGCATTTT
TRBD1,TRBJ2-6,TRBV19,-,CASVYRGPSSGANVLTF,TGTGCCAGTGTGTACAGGGGGCCCAGCTCTGGGGCCAACGTCCTGACTTTC
-,TRBJ1-6,TRBV13,-,CASSSLGTGNSPLHF,TGTGCCAGCAGCTCCCTCGGGACTGGGAATTCACCCCTCCACTTT
TRBD1,TRBJ1-2,TRBV9,-,CASSTARGTNYGYTF,TGTGCCAGCAGCACAGCCAGGGGGACGAACTATGGCTACACCTTC
TRBD2,TRBJ2-3,TRBV2,-,CASRVLAGSTDTQYF,TGTGCCAGCAGAGTACTAGCGGGGAGCACAGATACGCAGTATTTT
-,TRBJ1-3,TRBV7-8,few,CASSLIRGSGNTIYF,TGTGCCAGCAGCTTAATAAGGGGCTCTGGAAACACCATATATTTT
TRBD1,TRBJ2-7,TRBV7-9,-,CASIPLHRDRDHEQYF,TGTGCCAGCATCCCACTGCACCGGGACAGGGACCACGAGCAGTACTTC
-,TRBJ2-2,TRBV30,-,CAWSVAITNTGELFF,TGTGCCTGGAGTGTGGCGATCACGAACACCGGGGAGCTGTTTTTT
TRBD1,TRBJ1-1,TRBV30,-,CACQDRGRTEAFF,TGTGCCTGTCAAGACAGGGGGCGGACTGAAGCTTTCTTT
TRBD1,TRBJ1-1,TRBV6-5,-,CASSYSSGGDTEAFF,TGTGCCAGCAGTTACTCTTCAGGGGGAGACACTGAAGCTTTCTTT
-,TRBJ2-3,TRBV2,-,CASSEVGTSTDTQYF,TGTGCCAGCAGTGAAGTGGGCACCTCCACAGATACGCAGTATTTT
-,TRBJ2-7,TRBV27,-,CASSRGTDHEQYF,TGTGCCAGCAGTAGGGGTACCGACCACGAGCAGTACTTC
TRBD1,TRBJ1-2,TRBV14,-,CASSQRGTGANYGYTF,TGTGCCAGCAGCCAGAGAGGGACAGGAGCTAACTATGGCTACACCTTC
-,TRBJ2-2,TRBV30,many,CAWGDGELFF,TGTGCCTGGGGGGACGGGGAGCTGTTTTTT
-,TRBJ1-5,TRBV2,-,CASSEDTQPQHF,TGTGCCAGCAGTGAAGATACACAGCCCCAGCATTTT
-,TRBJ2-7,TRBV6-5,-,CASSYPPSTAFEQYF,TGTGCCAGCAGTTACCCTCCCTCCACGGCCTTCGAGCAGTACTTC
-,TRBJ2-5,TRBV7-9,-,CASSPPLGVETQYF,TGTGCCAGCAGCCCTCCTCTGGGCGTAGAGACCCAGTACTTC
-,TRBJ1-1,TRBV5-5,-,CASRIGWTEAFF,TGTGCCAGCAGAATTGGGTGGACTGAAGCTTTCTTT